These 6 T cell receptor beta chains were sequenced from one sample in a study of OX40 agonist ivuxolimab in advanced cancers. TCRdb's copy holds only in-frame clones and misses some; the assay was immunoSEQ multiplex PCR. This table holds around 41,000 clones, 80% to 90% found once. The source material was CD4+ or CD8+ T cells sorted from blood, sampled in a trial of the OX40 agonist ivuxolimab. Every receptor here comes from an adult with an advanced solid tumor such as melanoma, head and neck, liver or kidney cancer.

In DNA, the CDR3 is TGTGCCAGCTCACCCCAACGGACAATGGACACCAGGATCGGGTATGGCTACACCTTC. Its protein product is CASSPQRTMDTRIGYGYTF. The chain uses TRBV18 and TRBJ1-2, with D possibly being TRBD1 (5 bases). Germline V gene sequence: CDR1 KGHSH, CDR2 LQKENI. This CDR3 contains 19 residues. V was pared by 3 bases and J by 5 bases, with 28 bases between.

The count of this clone is one. This chain links TRBV28 with TRBJ1-5; 7 bases line up with TRBD1. Unmatched junction bases numbered 8, after V lost 4 bases and J lost 2 bases. The CDR3 is 16 residues long. Per germline, CDR1 MDHEN and CDR2 SYDVKM. CDR3 DNA: TGTGCCAGCAGTTCCGCCAGGGGGGCTGGCAATCAGCCCCAGCATTTT. It specifies CASSSARGAGNQPQHF.

J is TRBJ2-5 and V is TRBV5-1; a weak D match, TRBD2 (6 bases). The V gene lost 4 bases and the J gene lost 6 bases, with 13 bases spanning the gap. The CDR3 contains 13 residues. The germline V gene has CDR1 SGHRS and CDR2 YFSETQ. The CDR3 here is CASSAAGWQTQYF. In DNA, the CDR3 is TGCGCCAGCAGCGCCGCGGGGTGGCAGACCCAGTACTTC. The whole variable domain, remainder taken from reference TRBV5-1 and TRBJ2-5, is KAGVTQTPRYLIKTRGQQVTLSCSPISGHRSVSWYQQTPGQGLQFLFEYFSETQRNKGNFPGRFSGRQFSNSRSEMNVSTLELGDSALYLCASSAAGWQTQYFGPGTRLLVL.

The V gene is TRBV27, the J gene TRBJ1-2, with D tentatively TRBD1 (6 bases). V lost 3 bases and J lost 1, with 15 bases in between. CDR1 is MNHEY and CDR2 is SMNVEV in the germline V gene (reference sequence). The CDR3 runs to 16 residues. The CDR3 coding sequence is TGTGCCAGCAGTTTGTCAGGGGCGGCGGGTAACTATGGCTACACCTTC. Its translation: CASSLSGAAGNYGYTF.

The gene calls are TRBV5-6 and TRBJ1-6, with D possibly matching TRBD1 (5 bases). From germline, CDR1 is SGHDT and CDR2 YYEEEE. With 0 bases removed from V and 8 bases from J, the gap between germline ends came to 15 bases. The CDR3 spans 16 residues. CDR3 loop: CASSLGGTASHSPLHF. DNA of the CDR3: TGTGCCAGCAGCTTGGGCGGGACGGCATCGCATTCACCCCTCCACTTT.

A remark on this clone: The junction does not match germline at one end; this may be a read error. The rearrangement joins TRBV6-6 to TRBJ1-4, with D maybe TRBD1 (6 bases). The CDR3 spans 16 residues. Germline CDR1 is MNHNY and CDR2 is SVGAGI (reference sequence). In DNA form, the CDR3 reads TGTGCCAGCAGCCCTAGGCTGCAGGGGAAGAATGAAAAGCTGTTTTTT. Amino acids: CASSPRLQGKNEKLFF.